These 31 T cell receptor beta chains were all obtained from the same sample, sequenced in a study of blood T cell repertoires in COVID-19 (dated by TCRdb to 2020 to 2021). Library preparation was by the immunoSEQ multiplex PCR assay. TCRdb obtained this table from immuneACCESS and retained in-frame rearrangements with V and J assigned. These tables miss some clones; where compared with another copy, unresolved V genes account for less than half of the shortfall, and the remainder is unexplained. The sample includes about 82,000 clones, with around 80% observed a single time. The top ten clones comprise approximately 12% of the sample. Source material: peripheral blood. All receptors derive from a woman between 40 and 50 years old with active or convalescent COVID-19.

This clone occurred a few times. V usage is TRBV28 and J usage is TRBJ2-7; a possible D gene is TRBD1 (5 bases). Per germline, CDR1 MDHEN and CDR2 SYDVKM. The CDR3 is 13 amino acids. V gave up 10 bases and J gave up 0 bases, with 13 bases separating them. In DNA, the CDR3 is TGTGCCACACAGGTTTTAAGCTCCTACGAGCAGTACTTC. It encodes CATQVLSSYEQYF. The full variable domain, rest sourced from reference TRBV28 and TRBJ2-7, is DVKVTQSSRYLVKRTGEKVFLECVQDMDHENMFWYRQDPGLGLRLIYFSYDVKMKEKGDIPEGYSVSREKKERFSLILESASTNQTSMYLCATQVLSSYEQYFGPGTRLTVT.

This rearrangement joins TRBV3-1 (or the pseudogene TRBV3-2) to TRBJ1-4; 8 nucleotides agree with TRBD1. The V segment lost 4 bases and the J segment 6 bases; nucleotides outside the gene matches: 7. Germline values: CDR1 LGHDT, CDR2 YNNKEL (reference sequence). This CDR3 region has 15 residues. This CDR3 is CASSLSGTGHEKLFF. The CDR3 DNA reads as TGTGCCAGCAGCCTTTCCGGGACAGGTCATGAAAAACTGTTTTTT.

For the CDR3, the DNA is TGTGCCAGCGCCGCAGTATTGAACACTGAAGCTTTCTTT. Protein: CASAAVLNTEAFF. This chain joins TRBV18 and TRBJ1-1, with D unclear. The CDR3 totals 13 residues. Germline V gene sequence: CDR1 KGHSH, CDR2 LQKENI. Trimming left V 8 bases short and J 0 bases short, with 10 bases between.

CDR3 sequence (DNA): TGTGCCAGCAGTCCGCTAAGACACAGGGGCCTCTCTAGCTCTGGGGCCAACGTCCTGACTTTC. Its translation: CASSPLRHRGLSSSGANVLTF. The chain has TRBV27 and TRBJ2-6; 7 nucleotides agree with TRBD1. Germline trimming cut 5 bases from V and 0 bases from J; bases unmatched to any gene: 19. The CDR3 extends over 21 amino acids. Germline V lookup: CDR1 MNHEY, CDR2 SMNVEV (reference sequence). The whole variable domain, remainder taken from reference TRBV27 and TRBJ2-6, is EAQVTQNPRYLITVTGKKLTVTCSQNMNHEYMSWYRQDPGLGLRQIYYSMNVEVTDKGDVPEGYKVSRKEKRNFPLILESPSPNQTSLYFCASSPLRHRGLSSSGANVLTFGAGSRLTVL.

The chain recombines TRBV2 with TRBJ2-2, with D uncertain. Trimming left V 4 bases short and J 3 bases short, with 6 bases between. Per germline, CDR1 SNHLY and CDR2 FYNNEI. The CDR3 is 13 amino acids. The CDR3: CASSVEDTGELFF. The CDR3 coding sequence is TGTGCCAGCAGTGTTGAGGACACCGGGGAGCTGTTTTTT.

The chain has TRBV7-9 and TRBJ1-5; 9 bases align to TRBD1. The CDR3 totals 16 residues. The germline V gene encodes CDR1 SEHNR and CDR2 FQNEAQ (reference sequence). V lost 1 base, J lost 2 bases, and 3 bases stayed unmatched. The CDR3 DNA follows: TGTGCCAGCAGCTTAGAGGGACAGGGAGGCAATCAGCCCCAGCATTTT. This translates into CASSLEGQGGNQPQHF. Full variable domain (remainder filled in from reference TRBV7-9 and TRBJ1-5): DTGVSQNPRHKITKRGQNVTFRCDPISEHNRLYWYRQTLGQGPEFLTYFQNEAQLEKSRLLSDRFSAERPKGSFSTLEIQRTEQGDSAMYLCASSLEGQGGNQPQHFGDGTRLSIL.

V and J are TRBV19 and TRBJ1-2; 7 bases are a match to TRBD1. CDR1 is LNHDA, CDR2 SQIVND, per germline (reference sequence). The CDR3 covers 13 residues. Trimming took 4 bases from V and 4 from J; bases not matched to a gene: 3. CDR3 sequence (DNA): TGTGCCAGTAGTACGGACAGGTCCTATGGCTACACCTTC. Translation: CASSTDRSYGYTF.

In its sample, this clone was seen many times. The J gene is TRBJ2-7, the V gene TRBV2, with D maybe TRBD1 (5 bases). The CDR3 length is 15 residues. The germline CDR1 and CDR2 sequences are SNHLY and FYNNEI. Trimming took 3 bases from V and 0 from J, leaving 12 bases between them. This CDR3 is CASSDDRGNSYEQYF. The CDR3 nucleotides read TGTGCCAGCAGTGACGATAGGGGTAACTCCTACGAGCAGTACTTC.

CDR3 loop: CAISGTGSGNTIYF. CDR3 bases: TGTGCCATCAGTGGGACAGGGTCTGGAAACACCATATATTTT. The genes are TRBV10-3 and TRBJ1-3; TRBD1 agrees at 8 bases. The CDR3 has 14 amino acids. J was trimmed by 1 base and V by 4 bases; bases with no gene match: 0. Germline-derived CDR1 and CDR2 are ENHRY and SYGVKD.

This rearrangement joins TRBV9 to TRBJ1-2; TRBD1 is a possible D gene (5 bases). V was cut by 0 bases and J by 3 bases, with 6 bases left in between. The CDR3 runs to 13 residues. The germline gives CDR1 SGDLS, CDR2 YYNGEE. This CDR3 is CASSVATDYGYTF. As DNA, the CDR3 is TGTGCCAGCAGCGTAGCGACAGACTATGGCTACACCTTC.

This clone appeared once. The chain combines TRBV6-5 with TRBJ2-2, with TRBD2 matching over 8 bases. This CDR3 contains 15 residues. V trimming: 7 bases; J trimming: 4 bases; junction bases outside the gene matches: 8. CDR1 is MNHEY, CDR2 SVGAGI, per germline. The CDR3 nucleotides read TGTGCCAGCATTTCGAGCGGGGGAACCACCGGGGAGCTGTTTTTT. It specifies CASISSGGTTGELFF.

This chain joins TRBV6-2 or TRBV6-3 and TRBJ2-7, with 8 bases fitting TRBD1. After removal of 1 base from V and 3 bases from J, the junction contained 5 bases not matched to a gene. The CDR3 totals 15 residues. The V gene's germline CDR1 is MNHEY and CDR2 SVGEGT. The CDR3 is CASSYLDRAGYEQYF. In nucleotides, the CDR3 is TGTGCCAGCAGTTACTTGGACAGGGCAGGCTACGAGCAGTACTTC.

The chain combines TRBV5-4 with TRBJ1-2; 10 bases match TRBD1. CDR3 length equals 15 residues. CDR1 and CDR2 from the germline V gene are SGHNT and YYREEE (reference sequence). V was pared by 4 bases and J by 8 bases, with 11 bases of the junction left unmatched. In DNA, the CDR3 is TGTGCCAGCAGCCCCCTCCGGGACAGGGGCAACGGCTACACCTTC. This sequence encodes CASSPLRDRGNGYTF. The full variable domain, in which reference TRBV5-4 and TRBJ1-2 provide the parts outside the CDR3, is ETGVTQSPTHLIKTRGQQVTLRCSSQSGHNTVSWYQQALGQGPQFIFQYYREEENGRGNFPPRFSGLQFPNYSSELNVNALELDDSALYLCASSPLRDRGNGYTFGSGTRLTVV.

This clone is a singleton in its sample. The gene calls are TRBV6-4 and TRBJ1-5; perhaps TRBD1 as D (5 bases). This CDR3 region has 13 residues. Germline V CDR1 and CDR2: MRHNA, SNTAGT. V lost 3 bases, J lost 3 bases, and 6 bases lay in between. This chain's CDR3 is CASSEQANQPQHF. The CDR3 region has the DNA TGTGCCAGCAGTGAACAGGCCAATCAGCCCCAGCATTTT.

The chain employs TRBV7-2 and TRBJ1-5; D is possibly TRBD1 (6 bases). V dropped 1 base and J dropped 4 bases, with 11 bases sitting between them. Germline V lookup: CDR1 SGHTA, CDR2 FQGNSA. The CDR3 length is 15 residues. The DNA for the CDR3 is TGTGCCAGCAGCTTAGGTGGACAGCTTAATCAGCCCCAGCATTTT. Amino acids: CASSLGGQLNQPQHF.

This rearrangement joins TRBV7-9 to TRBJ1-2; tentatively, D is TRBD1 (6 bases). The CDR3 covers 13 residues. Per germline, CDR1 SEHNR and CDR2 FQNEAQ (reference sequence). V lost 5 bases to trimming and J lost 6 bases, with 13 bases between them. This CDR3 is CASSHPDRHGYTF. The CDR3 region has the DNA TGTGCCAGCAGCCACCCGGACAGACATGGCTACACCTTC.

This clone occurred once. The V and J genes are TRBV16 and TRBJ1-5, with 8 positions matching TRBD1. The germline V gene encodes CDR1 KGHSY and CDR2 FQNENV. Unmatched junction bases numbered 9, after V lost 5 bases and J lost 6 bases. CDR3 length equals 15 residues. The CDR3: CASSEETGGSQPQHF. CDR3 nucleotides: TGTGCCAGCAGCGAAGAAACAGGGGGGAGTCAGCCCCAGCATTTT.

The rearrangement uses TRBV10-3 and TRBJ2-6; TRBD1 aligns across 7 bases. CDR3 length equals 16 residues. Looked up from germline, CDR1 is ENHRY and CDR2 is SYGVKD. V shed 10 bases and J 0 bases; nucleotides not matched to a gene: 9. The CDR3 sequence is CATQGQAFSGANVLTF. DNA for the CDR3: TGTGCCACCCAAGGACAGGCCTTCTCTGGGGCCAACGTCCTGACTTTC.

This clone was detected a few times. The chain couples TRBV6-5 to TRBJ1-1; maybe TRBD1 (5 bases). With 8 bases removed from V and 0 bases from J, the gap between germline ends came to 7 bases. CDR1 is MNHEY and CDR2 is SVGAGI in the germline V gene. The CDR3 has 12 amino acids. The CDR3 nucleotides read TGTGCCAGCGCCAGGGTGAACACTGAAGCTTTCTTT. This sequence encodes CASARVNTEAFF.

The chain links TRBV7-3 to TRBJ2-7, with 8 bases that match TRBD2. This CDR3 contains 16 residues. Per germline, CDR1 SGHTA and CDR2 FQGTGA. V trimming: 0 bases; J trimming: 6 bases; junction bases outside the gene matches: 10. CDR3 sequence (DNA): TGTGCCAGCAGCTTAACGACGGGGGGGCCACCGGGCGAGCAGTACTTC. Amino acids: CASSLTTGGPPGEQYF.

The chain is built from TRBV5-1 and TRBJ2-7; possibly TRBD2 for D (6 bases). V shed 0 bases and J shed 0 bases, with 10 bases lying between them. Per germline, CDR1 SGHRS and CDR2 YFSETQ. The CDR3 is made up of 15 amino acids. The CDR3 protein is CASSLEEGTSYEQYF. CDR3 in DNA: TGCGCCAGCAGCTTGGAGGAGGGGACCTCCTACGAGCAGTACTTC.

This chain joins TRBV28 and TRBJ1-5, with 8 bases lining up with TRBD1. Germline V gene lookup returns CDR1 MDHEN and CDR2 SYDVKM. V was clipped by 8 bases and J by 8 bases; unmatched bases: 5. The CDR3 covers 12 residues. CDR3 DNA: TGTGCCAGCGCGGGACAGGCAGAGCCCCAGCATTTT. Residues: CASAGQAEPQHF.

The chain employs TRBV6-6 and TRBJ1-2; D is undetermined. Trimming removed 0 bases from V and 5 bases from J, with 7 bases in between. The V gene's germline CDR1 is MNHNY and CDR2 SVGAGI (reference sequence). This CDR3 is built from 13 residues. The CDR3 reads CASSYSGDYGYTF. The CDR3 bases are TGTGCCAGCAGTTACTCCGGAGATTATGGCTACACCTTC.

The chain employs TRBV7-3 and TRBJ2-2; 7 bases fit TRBD1. J gave up 6 bases and V 5 bases, and 6 bases lay outside the gene matches. The CDR3 runs to 14 residues. Looked up from germline, CDR1 is SGHTA and CDR2 is FQGTGA. Here the CDR3 DNA reads TGTGCCAGCAGCGTCCGGACAGGCCCCGGGGAGCTGTTTTTT. It codes for CASSVRTGPGELFF.

This clone has only a few counts. The gene calls are TRBV27 and TRBJ2-3, with D perhaps matching TRBD1 (5 bases). Between the trimmed V and J ends, which lost 6 bases and 0 bases, there was a span of 13 bases. CDR3 length: 15 residues. Germline-derived CDR1 and CDR2 are MNHEY and SMNVEV (reference sequence). CDR3 loop: CASSLGHPSTDTQYF. The CDR3 DNA sequence: TGTGCCAGCAGCCTCGGACATCCTAGCACAGATACGCAGTATTTT.

This clone was detected only a few times. V usage is TRBV6-2 or TRBV6-3 and J usage is TRBJ2-7; D not certain. V lost 6 bases and J 3 bases, leaving 12 bases between the germline ends. CDR3 size: 13 residues. Germline loops: CDR1 MNHEY, CDR2 SVGEGT. CDR3: CASSPGDRYEQYF. CDR3 nucleotide sequence: TGTGCCAGCAGCCCCGGAGATCGCTACGAGCAGTACTTC.

V usage is TRBV3-1 (or the pseudogene TRBV3-2) and J usage is TRBJ2-7; 12 nucleotides align to TRBD1. Unmatched junction bases numbered 4, after V lost 0 bases and J lost 7 bases. There are 15 residues in the CDR3. CDR1 and CDR2 from the germline V gene are LGHDT and YNNKEL (reference sequence). CDR3 protein: CASSQEGDRGQEQYF. CDR3 DNA sequence: TGTGCCAGCAGCCAAGAAGGGGACAGGGGGCAGGAGCAGTACTTC.

This clone was picked up one time. J is TRBJ1-1 and V is TRBV18, with TRBD1 identical over 7 bases. CDR1 and CDR2 from the germline V gene are KGHSH and LQKENI. This CDR3 is 16 amino acids long. Unmatched junction bases numbered 11, after V lost 4 bases and J lost 3 bases. This CDR3 is CASSQRQGQADTEAFF. The CDR3 region has the DNA TGTGCCAGCTCACAGAGACAGGGCCAGGCGGACACTGAAGCTTTCTTT.

The chain uses TRBV27 and TRBJ2-2; the D is unclear. The germline V gene encodes CDR1 MNHEY and CDR2 SMNVEV (reference sequence). This CDR3 contains 15 residues. Trimming took off 6 bases at V and 7 bases at J, with 18 bases between the two ends. CDR3 bases: TGTGCCAGCAGCCTAGTTGCGTGGAGAGGCGGGGAGCTGTTTTTT. It codes for CASSLVAWRGGELFF.

The chain recombines TRBV21-1 with TRBJ2-7; TRBD1, as called in the table, went unchecked against the DNA. TRBV21-1 is a pseudogene. The CDR3 runs 11 residues. The CDR3 DNA is TGTGCCAGCAGCAAAGAGGGGGAGCAGTACTTC. The encoded protein is CASSKEGEQYF.

V gene TRBV4-3 combines with J gene TRBJ2-3, with D possibly matching TRBD1 (6 bases). The V gene's germline CDR1 is LGHNA and CDR2 YSLEER. The CDR3 has 15 residues. V gave up 4 bases and J gave up 0 bases, with 11 bases separating them. CDR3 amino acids: CASSRRTVSTDTQYF. The DNA for the CDR3 is TGCGCCAGCAGCCGCCGGACAGTCAGCACAGATACGCAGTATTTT.